This entry concerns a single T cell receptor beta chain. The antigen remains unidentified. The germline V gene has CDR1 LNHDA and CDR2 SQIVND (reference sequence). This CDR3 comprises 12 residues. These data belong to a study of cytomegalovirus exposure and HLA in healthy donors. General study points: Researchers catalogued approximately 160 TCR beta chains as cytomegalovirus-associated. Later on, an analysis found that several of the most significant clusters appeared to be linked to common viral pathogens, which included parvovirus B19. Per published accounts, TCR beta sequences correctly predicted the HLA-A and HLA-B alleles of most subjects. The authors later found TCR association rates varying by HLA locus, with DRB1 most and HLA-C fewest.

Primers included in the PCR were 60 Vbeta and 13 Jbeta primers. Profiled with immunoSEQ multiplex PCR; TCRdb holds only in-frame clones, not every one. The sample lists roughly 110,000 clones, about four fifths occurring once. Sample: PBMCs. The V call is TRBV19, the J call TRBJ2-7; 11 bases are shared with TRBD2. The J call may not be correct, given that the DNA end is closer to TRBJ2-5. The receptor was derived from a man in his thirties or forties in good health and CMV-seropositive. CDR3 residues: CASRLAGETQYF. Here the CDR3 DNA reads TGTGCCAGCCGACTAGCGGGGGAGACCCAGTACTTC.